These 2 T cell receptor beta chains originate from one sample sequenced in a study of shared clonotypes between healthy human individuals. The table came from immunoSEQ multiplex PCR; TCRdb's copy has only in-frame clones and leaves some out. This table holds 450,000 or so clones, around 77% found once. Source material: PBMCs. The receptors here all came from a woman aged 40 to 49 in good health. Some clones in this sample may be carry-over from other donors' samples.

This clone has just a few counts. The chain joins TRBV4-3 to TRBJ1-2, with a possible D match to TRBD1 (5 bases). This CDR3 spans 15 amino acids. Germline CDR1 LGHNA, CDR2 YSLEER. Trimming cost V 3 bases and J 4 bases, with 15 bases left between them. In nucleotides, the CDR3 is TGCGCCAGCAGCCAGGGGACGGACACATTCTATGGCTACACCTTC. Residues: CASSQGTDTFYGYTF.

V usage is TRBV5-1 and J usage is TRBJ2-7, with TRBD2 matching 13 bases. This CDR3 spans 15 amino acids. With V trimmed by 3 bases and J by 2 bases, 2 bases remained unmatched. Germline lookup yields CDR1 SGHRS and CDR2 YFSETQ. The CDR3 sequence: CASSSGLAGPYEQYF. DNA of the CDR3: TGCGCCAGCAGCTCGGGACTAGCGGGGCCCTACGAGCAGTACTTC.